Listed below are T cell receptor beta chains from one sample, sequenced in a study of OX40 agonist ivuxolimab in advanced cancers. The method was immunoSEQ multiplex PCR; TCRdb's version includes in-frame clones alone and lacks a portion of them. The table records over 40,000 clones, roughly 85% of them present only once. Source: CD4+ or CD8+ T cells sorted from blood, taken in a trial of the OX40 agonist ivuxolimab. Receptors originate from an adult with an advanced solid tumor such as melanoma, head and neck, liver or kidney cancer. Each CDR3 is given with its conserved first and last residue. A D gene is named only where the DNA matches it firmly. Rows may omit the clone size; those that give it use once, few, many or a size class.

J | length | D | size | V | DNA | CDR3
TRBJ2-1 | 17 | TRBD1 | . | TRBV18 | TGTGCCAGCTCCCGATTGGGGACAGGGGGTCCCTACAATGAGCAGTTCTTC | CASSRLGTGGPYNEQFF
TRBJ2-1 | 13 | . | . | TRBV7-3 | TGTGCCAGCAGCTTAGCCGGGAACAATGAGCAGTTCTTC | CASSLAGNNEQFF
TRBJ2-3 | 16 | . | . | TRBV19 | TGTGCCAGTAGTTCCCGACGGATCCTCTGGACAGATACGCAGTATTTT | CASSSRRILWTDTQYF
TRBJ1-1 | 16 | TRBD1 | . | TRBV7-9 | TGTGCCAGCAGCTTCCGGGACAGGGGGGGTGGTACTGAAGCTTTCTTT | CASSFRDRGGGTEAFF
TRBJ1-1 | 12 | TRBD1 | . | TRBV5-8 | TGTGCCAGCAAACAGGGGGCCGCTGAAGCTTTCTTT | CASKQGAAEAFF
TRBJ1-4 | 15 | TRBD1 | . | TRBV28 | TGTGCCAGCAGTCTACTGACAGGGATTAATGAAAAACTGTTTTTT | CASSLLTGINEKLFF
TRBJ2-2 | 16 | TRBD1 | . | TRBV19 | TGTGCCAGTAGTATAGGGACAGGGGCCAACACCGGGGAGCTGTTTTTT | CASSIGTGANTGELFF
TRBJ2-1 | 16 | . | . | TRBV28 | TGTGCCAGCAGTTTATCCCCGGGAGCCTCCTACAATGAGCAGTTCTTC | CASSLSPGASYNEQFF
TRBJ2-5 | 15 | . | . | TRBV7-6 | TGTGCCAGCAGCGCCGGGACAAGGCCCCGGGAGACCCAGTACTTC | CASSAGTRPRETQYF
TRBJ1-4 | 14 | TRBD1 | . | TRBV6-6 | TGTGCCAGCAGTTACCGGGACAGCCTTGAAAAACTGTTTTTT | CASSYRDSLEKLFF
TRBJ1-5 | 15 | . | . | TRBV15 | TGTGCCACCAGCAGAGATAAGGGATACAATCAGCCCCAGCATTTT | CATSRDKGYNQPQHF
TRBJ2-7 | 16 | . | few | TRBV10-1 | TGCGCCAGCAGTGAGTCCGCAGGGCGCCGCAACTACGAGCAGTACTTC | CASSESAGRRNYEQYF
TRBJ2-7 | 13 | TRBD1 | . | TRBV5-1 | TGCGCCAGCAGGGACAGGGTTACCCACGAGCAGTACTTC | CASRDRVTHEQYF
TRBJ2-7 | 15 | TRBD2 | . | TRBV6-5 | TGTGCCAGCAGTAGAATTGGACTAGAAGGGAGCGAGCAGTACTTC | CASSRIGLEGSEQYF
TRBJ2-7 | 15 | TRBD1 | . | TRBV28 | TGTGCCAGCAGGGAAACCGGGACAGGGGTCTACGAGCAGTACTTC | CASRETGTGVYEQYF
TRBJ1-5 | 15 | . | . | TRBV7-9 | TGTGCCAGCAGCTTAAACGACGGCAGCAATCAGCCCCAGCATTTT | CASSLNDGSNQPQHF
TRBJ2-2 | 14 | . | . | TRBV10-1 | TGCGCCAGCAGTCCCGGGAAGAACACCGGGGAGCTGTTTTTT | CASSPGKNTGELFF
TRBJ1-2 | 13 | . | . | TRBV5-5 | TGTGCCAGCAGCTTGAACCAAAACTATGGCTACACCTTC | CASSLNQNYGYTF
TRBJ1-5 | 14 | . | . | TRBV19 | TGTGCCAGTAGTATTCAGGGACGGAATCAGCCCCAGCATTTT | CASSIQGRNQPQHF
TRBJ2-7 | 15 | . | few | TRBV19 | TGTGCCAGTACCCCGTTCCCCGGGGCATCCTACGAGCAGTACTTC | CASTPFPGASYEQYF
TRBJ2-1 | 12 | TRBD2 | . | TRBV27 | TGTGCCAGCAGTTTAGGGGCGGGAGTGTTAATCTTC | CASSLGAGVLIF
TRBJ2-1 | 12 | . | . | TRBV30 | TGTGCCTGGAGTCGAGGGGGCAATGAGCAGTTCTTC | CAWSRGGNEQFF
TRBJ2-5 | 14 | TRBD1 | . | TRBV18 | TGTGCCAGCTCACCACCGCGGCAGGGGGACACCCAGTACTTC | CASSPPRQGDTQYF
TRBJ2-1 | 15 | TRBD2 | . | TRBV18 | TGTGCCAGCTCACGCGGGAGCAGCTCCTACAATGAGCAGTTCTTC | CASSRGSSSYNEQFF
TRBJ1-2 | 16 | TRBD1 | . | TRBV7-3 | TGTGCCAGCAGCCGCCCGCTCAGGACAGGGGGCGATGGCTACACCTTC | CASSRPLRTGGDGYTF
TRBJ2-7 | 13 | . | . | TRBV19 | TGTGCCAGTAGTAACGACGACTCCTACGAGCAGTACTTC | CASSNDDSYEQYF
TRBJ1-5 | 13 | . | . | TRBV27 | TGTGCCAGCTCCGGAAATAGCAATCAGCCCCAGCATTTT | CASSGNSNQPQHF
TRBJ2-1 | 14 | . | . | TRBV10-1 | TGCGCCAGCAGTGACAGGGGGGACTACAATGAGCAGTTCTTC | CASSDRGDYNEQFF
TRBJ2-5 | 13 | . | . | TRBV9 | TGTGCCAGCAAGAGGGACGGACAAGAGACCCAGTACTTC | CASKRDGQETQYF
TRBJ2-1 | 14 | TRBD2 | . | TRBV28 | TGTGCCAGCAGTAAACTAGCGGGAAAAGATGAGCAGTTCTTC | CASSKLAGKDEQFF